This passage covers 21 T cell receptor beta chains from one sample sequenced in a study of low-dose radiotherapy and immunotherapy resistance in tumors (dated by TCRdb to between 2021 and 2023). The meaning of the sample's time point label: before trial treatment. Sequencing relied on an Illumina MiniSeq. Superscript III and a set of TRAV- and TRBV-specific primers were used to synthesize first-strand cDNA, so that both TCRalpha and TCRbeta chains were covered. TCRs were amplified with Phusion for roughly 20 PCR cycles, with a constant-region primer paired with the adapter attached to the V primers. The raw public reads went through TCRdb reprocessing: fastp at Q25, MiXCR clone calling, in-frame beta chains kept. For every CDR3 protein sequence, its rows merge into one entry that carries the most common genes and DNA. The sample profile shows 85,000 to 100,000 distinct CDR3 sequences; 9.4% of them were found once. The top ten clonotypes cover around 0.98% of the sample.

The material sequenced was PBMCs, taken before treatment. The receptors originated from a male donor with prostate cancer.

This clonotype occurred many times. The chain uses TRBV6-2 or TRBV6-3 and TRBJ1-2; no clear D gene. The CDR3 runs to 12 residues. V was trimmed by 6 bases and J by 4 bases, leaving 9 bases between them. Germline V gives CDR1 MNHEY, CDR2 SVGEGT. CDR3 loop: CASRGLTYGYTF. DNA of the CDR3: TGTGCCAGCAGGGGTCTAACCTATGGCTACACCTTC.

This clonotype was found many times. The chain employs TRBV19 and TRBJ2-1; 10 bases align to TRBD1. The ends lost 3 bases at V and 3 bases at J; junction bases unmatched: 5. The CDR3 contains 16 residues. The germline V gene encodes CDR1 LNHDA and CDR2 SQIVND (reference sequence). The DNA for the CDR3 is TGTGCCAGTAGTATGGGACAGGGGTTTCGCTACAATGAGCAGTTCTTC. Amino acid sequence: CASSMGQGFRYNEQFF.

This clonotype was seen ten or more times. This rearrangement joins TRBV28 to TRBJ1-4; D is perhaps TRBD1 (5 bases). The germline V gene encodes CDR1 MDHEN and CDR2 SYDVKM. CDR3 length: 16 amino acids. Trimming cost V 4 bases and J 6 bases, with 18 bases left between them. CDR3 sequence reads: CASSSTRRTPDEKLFF. CDR3 sequence (DNA): TGTGCCAGCAGTTCCACGCGAAGGACACCGGATGAAAAACTGTTTTTT.

This clonotype was picked up many times. The genes are TRBV27 and TRBJ2-7; D gene unclear. The V end lost 5 bases, the J end lost 0 bases, and 14 bases lay between the germline ends. Germline values: CDR1 MNHEY, CDR2 SMNVEV (reference sequence). This CDR3 contains 15 residues. Here the CDR3 DNA reads TGTGCCAGCAGTCCATACGTGGACGGCTCCTACGAGCAGTACTTC. Its translation is CASSPYVDGSYEQYF.

This clonotype appeared many times. The chain carries TRBV28 and TRBJ1-3; possible D gene TRBD1, 6 bases. This CDR3 contains 13 residues. V lost 3 bases to trimming and J lost 6 bases, with 9 bases between them. From germline, CDR1 is MDHEN and CDR2 SYDVKM. Here the CDR3 DNA reads TGTGCCAGCAGTTTGGGACAACAAAACACCATATATTTT. Translated: CASSLGQQNTIYF.

This clonotype was observed once. CDR3 DNA sequence: TGTGCCAGCAGTTCAGCAGGGCTGGGTGAGCAGTTCTTC. Its protein is CASSSAGLGEQFF. The genes are TRBV6-6 and TRBJ2-1; D is possibly TRBD1 (5 bases). Between the trimmed V and J ends, which lost 4 bases and 9 bases, there was a span of 13 bases. Looked up from germline, CDR1 is MNHNY and CDR2 is SVGAGI (reference sequence). This CDR3 has 13 amino acids.

This clonotype was observed a few times. CDR3 in DNA: TGTGCCAGCAGCTTCCGGACAGATAATCAGCCCCAGCATTTT. Translated: CASSFRTDNQPQHF. The chain is built from TRBV6-2 or TRBV6-3 and TRBJ1-5, with a possible D match to TRBD1 (6 bases). Germline assignment: CDR1 MNHEY and CDR2 SVGEGT. The V gene lost 6 bases and the J gene lost 4 bases, with 13 bases spanning the gap. The CDR3 length is 14 residues.

This chain links TRBV28 with TRBJ2-7; 7 bases align to TRBD2. Looked up from germline, CDR1 is MDHEN and CDR2 is SYDVKM. Trimming removed 5 bases from V and 4 bases from J; junction bases left unmatched: 11. This CDR3 is built from 15 residues. The CDR3 sequence: CASSRPGLRGYEQYF. DNA of the CDR3: TGTGCCAGCAGTAGACCGGGACTACGGGGTTACGAGCAGTACTTC.

This clonotype was seen ten or more times. The V call is TRBV6-2 or TRBV6-3, the J call TRBJ2-7; 9 bases are a match to TRBD2. Germline trimming cut 5 bases from V and 2 bases from J; bases unmatched to any gene: 10. Germline values: CDR1 MNHEY, CDR2 SVGEGT. The CDR3 is 16 amino acids. The DNA for the CDR3 is TGTGCCAGCAGTGACCCCGGACTAGCGCGAACCTACGAGCAGTACTTC. Protein sequence: CASSDPGLARTYEQYF.

The chain combines TRBV19 with TRBJ2-5; D is perhaps TRBD1 (5 bases). Per the germline V gene, CDR1 is LNHDA and CDR2 is SQIVND (reference sequence). This CDR3 has 15 amino acids. V was cut by 3 bases and J by 0 bases, with 11 bases left in between. CDR3 nucleotides: TGTGCCAGTAGTATCCGACAGTCGTACCAAGAGACCCAGTACTTC. Amino acid sequence: CASSIRQSYQETQYF.

This clonotype came up many times. CDR3 amino acids: CASSYSSSGNEQFF. In DNA form, the CDR3 reads TGTGCCAGCAGTTACTCGTCCTCGGGTAATGAGCAGTTCTTC. The rearrangement joins TRBV6-6 to TRBJ2-1, with unresolved D. The germline V gene has CDR1 MNHNY and CDR2 SVGAGI (reference sequence). V was shortened by 0 bases and J by 7 bases, with 10 bases between the two germline ends. The CDR3 totals 14 residues.

This clonotype appeared many times. This sequence joins TRBV10-3 and TRBJ2-7; perhaps D is TRBD1 or TRBD2 (5 bases each). Germline V gene sequence: CDR1 ENHRY, CDR2 SYGVKD. The CDR3 has 13 amino acids. V lost 6 bases and J 6 bases, leaving 15 bases between the germline ends. CDR3 coding DNA: TGTGCCATCAGGAGCAGGGAGAAGAGCGAGCAGTACTTC. Amino acids: CAIRSREKSEQYF.

This clonotype was counted at least ten times. V usage is TRBV19 and J usage is TRBJ2-2; D might be TRBD1 (6 bases). Germline loops: CDR1 LNHDA, CDR2 SQIVND (reference sequence). This CDR3 is built from 16 residues. Trimming took 4 bases from V and 3 from J, leaving 15 bases between them. CDR3 in DNA: TGTGCCAGTAGTAAGACCGGGCAGGGGTACACCGGGGAGCTGTTTTTT. Translation: CASSKTGQGYTGELFF.

This clonotype was seen repeatedly, ten times or more. This sequence joins TRBV7-2 and TRBJ2-1, with 8 positions matching TRBD1. Germline CDR1 and CDR2: SGHTA and FQGNSA. The CDR3 loop spans 15 amino acids. Losses at the gene ends were 2 bases for V and 4 bases for J; bases not matched to a gene: 4. Here the CDR3 DNA reads TGTGCCAGCAGCTTACAGACAGGGGTTTACAATGAGCAGTTCTTC. Residues: CASSLQTGVYNEQFF. Filled out from reference TRBV7-2 and TRBJ2-1, the complete variable domain reads GAGVSQSPSNKVTEKGKDVELRCDPISGHTALYWYRQSLGQGLEFLIYFQGNSAPDKSGLPSDRFSAERTGGSVSTLTIQRTQQEDSAVYLCASSLQTGVYNEQFFGPGTRLTVL.

This clonotype was recorded many times. The chain carries TRBV29-1 and TRBJ2-1; D gene ambiguous. The V gene's germline CDR1 is SQVTM and CDR2 ANQGSEA. Trimming removed 4 bases from V and 0 bases from J, with 13 bases in between. The CDR3 totals 15 residues. DNA of the CDR3: TGCAGCGTTGTTGCCTTCCGGAGCTCCTACAATGAGCAGTTCTTC. It translates to CSVVAFRSSYNEQFF.

The chain combines TRBV19 with TRBJ2-1, with 7 bases identical to TRBD1. The CDR3 has 14 amino acids. Losses at the gene ends were 6 bases for V and 4 bases for J; bases not matched to a gene: 6. Per germline, CDR1 LNHDA and CDR2 SQIVND (reference sequence). The CDR3: CASRPGQIYNEQFF. The CDR3 nucleotides read TGTGCCAGTAGACCGGGACAGATTTACAATGAGCAGTTCTTC. Filled out from reference TRBV19 and TRBJ2-1, the complete variable domain reads DGGITQSPKYLFRKEGQNVTLSCEQNLNHDAMYWYRQDPGQGLRLIYYSQIVNDFQKGDIAEGYSVSREKKESFPLTVTSAQKNPTAFYLCASRPGQIYNEQFFGPGTRLTVL.

This clonotype was seen at least ten times. V usage is TRBV4-3 and J usage is TRBJ2-1; 14 positions match TRBD2. This CDR3 has 16 residues. Germline CDR1 reads LGHNA; CDR2 reads YSLEER. V lost 5 bases, J lost 8 bases, and 8 bases stayed unmatched. The CDR3 coding sequence is TGCGCCAGCAGCACGCCCGCGACTAGCGGGAGGGATGAGCAGTTCTTC. It yields the protein CASSTPATSGRDEQFF.

This clonotype was recorded many times. V usage is TRBV4-1 and J usage is TRBJ1-6; TRBD1 agrees at 8 bases. Looked up from germline, CDR1 is MGHRA and CDR2 is YSYEKL. Germline trimming cut 0 bases from V and 4 bases from J; bases unmatched to any gene: 2. This CDR3 has 16 amino acids. As DNA, the CDR3 is TGCGCCAGCAGCCAAGACGGACAGGGTTATAATTCACCCCTCCACTTT. This codes for CASSQDGQGYNSPLHF.

Remarks on this clonotype: A far larger clone is just one base off, so this is likely a read error. The chain joins TRBV27 to TRBJ2-1, with 8 bases identical to TRBD2. Germline loops: CDR1 MNHEY, CDR2 SMNVEV (reference sequence). Trimming took 6 bases from V and 5 from J; bases not matched to a gene: 6. The CDR3 sequence is 14 residues long. The CDR3 nucleotides read TGTGCCAGCAGAGGGACTAGAGGGAACAATGAGCAGTTCTTC. Translating gives CASRGTRGNNEQFF.

This clonotype was recorded many times. The V gene is TRBV7-2, the J gene TRBJ1-4; 7 bases line up with TRBD1. Losses at the gene ends were 3 bases for V and 5 bases for J; bases not matched to a gene: 6. This CDR3 contains 15 residues. CDR1 is SGHTA and CDR2 is FQGNSA in the germline V gene. CDR3 in amino acids: CASSFRDRENEKLFF. In DNA, the CDR3 is TGTGCCAGCAGCTTCCGGGACAGAGAAAATGAAAAACTGTTTTTT.

The DNA for the CDR3 is TGCGCCAGCAGCTTGAATCAGGGAATGGGGTCACCCCTCCACTTT. This codes for CASSLNQGMGSPLHF. The V and J genes are TRBV5-1 and TRBJ1-6; D might be TRBD1 (5 bases). V lost 1 base to trimming and J lost 10 bases, with 15 bases between them. Germline V gives CDR1 SGHRS, CDR2 YFSETQ. This CDR3 spans 15 amino acids.